Each of the 22 T cell receptor beta chains below was sequenced from the same sample in a study of T cell responses to AZD1222 COVID-19 vaccine. Generated by immunoSEQ multiplex PCR, the TCRdb table keeps only in-frame clones and is missing some. Of 150,000 to 200,000 clones in the sample, around 90% were seen once. The sample consisted of peripheral blood, taken 28 days after the second AZD1222 dose. Receptor source: an adult who received the AZD1222 COVID-19 vaccine.

The V and J genes are TRBV13 and TRBJ1-2, with 7 bases identical to TRBD1. The germline CDR1 and CDR2 sequences are PRHDT and FYEKMQ (reference sequence). Losses at the gene ends were 1 base for V and 0 bases for J; bases not matched to a gene: 11. This CDR3 contains 18 residues. The chain's CDR3 is CASSLERDRVVANYGYTF. CDR3 nucleotides: TGTGCCAGCAGCTTAGAACGCGACAGGGTGGTAGCTAACTATGGCTACACCTTC.

The chain employs TRBV7-2 and TRBJ1-2; 9 nucleotides match TRBD1. The CDR3 runs to 15 residues. Germline V gene data show CDR1 as SGHTA and CDR2 as FQGNSA. V shed 5 bases and J 4 bases; nucleotides not matched to a gene: 8. The DNA for the CDR3 is TGTGCCAGCAGCGAGGGGACAGGGTTAAGCTATGGCTACACCTTC. The encoded protein is CASSEGTGLSYGYTF.

The gene calls are TRBV2 and TRBJ1-5; 7 bases match TRBD1. The CDR3 runs 15 residues. The germline V gene encodes CDR1 SNHLY and CDR2 FYNNEI. Unmatched junction bases numbered 4, after V lost 3 bases and J lost 2 bases. CDR3 residues: CASSETGIGNQPQHF. The CDR3 coding sequence is TGTGCCAGCAGTGAGACAGGGATAGGCAATCAGCCCCAGCATTTT.

There are a few counts of this clone. The J gene is TRBJ2-1, the V gene TRBV12-3 or TRBV12-4; unclear D gene. The CDR3 contains 13 residues. The V end lost 2 bases, the J end lost 4 bases, and 6 bases lay between the germline ends. Here the CDR3 DNA reads TGTGCCAGCAGTTTAACCAGTTACAATGAGCAGTTCTTC. Protein product: CASSLTSYNEQFF.

The chain is built from TRBV19 and TRBJ2-2, with a weak D call TRBD2 (5 bases). V dropped 3 bases and J dropped 7 bases, with 15 bases sitting between them. The V gene's germline CDR1 is LNHDA and CDR2 SQIVND (reference sequence). This CDR3 region has 15 residues. The CDR3 loop reads CASSIGLLSGGELFF. The CDR3 DNA is TGTGCCAGTAGTATCGGACTGCTCTCGGGCGGGGAGCTGTTTTTT.

This clone was detected only once. V usage is TRBV5-1 and J usage is TRBJ2-7; TRBD2 might be the D (6 bases). Germline assignment: CDR1 SGHRS and CDR2 YFSETQ. This CDR3 region has 15 residues. V lost 0 bases to trimming and J lost 2 bases, with 12 bases between them. As DNA, the CDR3 is TGCGCCAGCAGCTTGGCGGGACTGTTAGCCTACGAGCAGTACTTC. The encoded protein is CASSLAGLLAYEQYF.

The chain combines TRBV27 with TRBJ2-3, with 7 bases aligning to TRBD1. The germline V gene has CDR1 MNHEY and CDR2 SMNVEV (reference sequence). This CDR3 comprises 16 residues. After removal of 6 bases from V and 6 bases from J, the junction contained 15 bases not matched to a gene. CDR3 DNA sequence: TGTGCCAGCAGGAAGACTCGACAGGGTTTCATCGATACGCAGTATTTT. Translation: CASRKTRQGFIDTQYF.

The table lists this clone with a few counts. This chain connects TRBV5-5 to TRBJ1-6, with 9 bases aligning to TRBD1. CDR3 length: 14 amino acids. The ends lost 0 bases at V and 8 bases at J; junction bases unmatched: 0. CDR1 and CDR2 (germline): SGHKS, YYEKEE (reference sequence). CDR3 nucleotide sequence: TGTGCCAGCAGCTTGGGACAGGGGGATTCACCCCTCCACTTT. Amino acids: CASSLGQGDSPLHF.

The rearrangement uses TRBV2 and TRBJ2-7; D ambiguous. This CDR3 spans 13 amino acids. CDR1 SNHLY and CDR2 FYNNEI come from the germline V gene. The V end was cut by 5 bases, the J end by 3 bases, with 11 bases between. The CDR3 loop reads CASSLNVGYEQYF. The CDR3 DNA is TGTGCCAGCAGTCTCAATGTGGGCTACGAGCAGTACTTC.

The chain links TRBV14 to TRBJ1-3; D may be TRBD1 (6 bases). Looked up from germline, CDR1 is SGHDN and CDR2 is FVKESK. This CDR3 is built from 15 residues. V dropped 6 bases and J dropped 0 bases, with 12 bases sitting between them. The CDR3 region has the DNA TGTGCCAGCAGGCCTGACAGGAACTCTGGAAACACCATATATTTT. Its protein is CASRPDRNSGNTIYF.

This sequence joins TRBV4-1 and TRBJ2-1; 7 nucleotides align to TRBD2. V lost 4 bases and J lost 2; bases outside the gene matches: 8. Germline values: CDR1 MGHRA, CDR2 YSYEKL. The CDR3 runs 16 residues. CDR3 residues: CASSRLGGSPYNEQFF. The CDR3 DNA follows: TGCGCCAGCAGCCGCTTGGGGGGGTCCCCCTACAATGAGCAGTTCTTC.

This sequence joins TRBV7-8 and TRBJ1-6, with D possibly TRBD1 on 6 matching bases. The V end lost 6 bases, the J end lost 2 bases, and 14 bases lay between the germline ends. Germline loops: CDR1 SGHVS, CDR2 FQNEAQ. The CDR3 has 16 residues. CDR3 coding DNA: TGTGCCAGCAGGCCCGGGCCAGGGGCCTATAATTCACCCCTCCACTTT. It is translated as CASRPGPGAYNSPLHF.

J is TRBJ1-1 and V is TRBV7-9; no clear D. The CDR3 loop spans 18 amino acids. The V and J ends lost 4 bases and 1 base respectively, with 22 bases between them. CDR1 is SEHNR and CDR2 is FQNEAQ in the germline V gene (reference sequence). The CDR3 region has the DNA TGTGCCAGCAGCTCCCGGTTGGAGCAGGTAAGGGAGAACACTGAAGCTTTCTTT. Protein product: CASSSRLEQVRENTEAFF.

The chain employs TRBV6-2 or TRBV6-3 and TRBJ1-5; perhaps TRBD1 as D (5 bases). CDR1 and CDR2 from the germline V gene are MNHEY and SVGEGT. Trimming stripped 0 bases from V and 4 bases from J, with 16 bases between. CDR3 size: 17 residues. The CDR3 nucleotides read TGTGCCAGCAGTTACTCCAAGCGGGCAGGGAGAAATCAGCCCCAGCATTTT. This gives the protein CASSYSKRAGRNQPQHF.

This clone was picked up one time. The V and J genes are TRBV29-1 and TRBJ2-1, with TRBD1 identical over 9 bases. There are 16 residues in the CDR3. J lost 0 bases, V lost 0 bases, and 3 bases had no gene match. CDR1 is SQVTM, CDR2 ANQGSEA, per germline. The CDR3 here is CSVEEGTGSSYNEQFF. The CDR3, as DNA: TGCAGCGTTGAAGAGGGGACAGGGAGCTCCTACAATGAGCAGTTCTTC.

The chain links TRBV30 to TRBJ2-2, with D unclear. The V gene lost 8 bases and the J gene lost 3 bases, with 10 bases spanning the gap. The CDR3 sequence is 12 residues long. Germline V lookup: CDR1 GTSNPN, CDR2 SVGIG (reference sequence). The chain's CDR3 is CAGLWHTGELFF. The CDR3 nucleotides are TGTGCCGGCCTCTGGCACACCGGGGAGCTGTTTTTT.

The chain links TRBV5-6 to TRBJ2-5; D gene ambiguous. CDR3 length: 14 residues. The germline gives CDR1 SGHDT, CDR2 YYEEEE. V was clipped by 1 base and J by 4 bases, with 11 bases between them. CDR3 DNA: TGTGCCAGCAGCTTGTATCCTAGTGGAGAGACCCAGTACTTC. The encoded protein is CASSLYPSGETQYF.

V is TRBV11-2 and J is TRBJ2-3; the match to TRBD2 covers 7 bases. Germline V gives CDR1 SGHAT, CDR2 FQNNGV. The CDR3 contains 17 residues. V lost 5 bases to trimming and J lost 2 bases; unmatched junction nucleotides: 13. CDR3 loop: CASSPRPAGTNTDTQYF. Here the CDR3 DNA reads TGTGCCAGCAGCCCACGCCCCGCCGGGACTAACACAGATACGCAGTATTTT. The variable domain in full, completed from reference TRBV11-2 and TRBJ2-3, reads EAGVAQSPRYKIIEKRQSVAFWCNPISGHATLYWYQQILGQGPKLLIQFQNNGVVDDSQLPKDRFSAERLKGVDSTLKIQPAKLEDSAVYLCASSPRPAGTNTDTQYFGPGTRLTVL.

The V gene is TRBV29-1, the J gene TRBJ1-1; 8 bases line up with TRBD1. This CDR3 is built from 14 residues. The germline gives CDR1 SQVTM, CDR2 ANQGSEA. V lost 7 bases to trimming and J lost 1 base; unmatched junction nucleotides: 8. The CDR3 loop is CSAKPGQANTEAFF. The CDR3 DNA is TGCAGCGCTAAACCGGGACAGGCGAACACTGAAGCTTTCTTT.

This chain links TRBV10-2 with TRBJ2-2; TRBD1 matches 7 bases. CDR1 and CDR2 from the germline V gene are WSHSY and SAAADI. The CDR3 sequence is 18 residues long. The V gene end was trimmed by 2 bases and the J gene end by 6 bases; junction bases not matched to a gene: 15. DNA of the CDR3: TGCGCCAGCAGTGAGCGACGTAGACAGGGTCATTATCCCGGGGAGCTGTTTTTT. Protein sequence: CASSERRRQGHYPGELFF.

In its sample, this clone was seen a few times. J is TRBJ2-1 and V is TRBV2; 7 bases are shared with TRBD2. The CDR3 is 14 residues long. Germline loops: CDR1 SNHLY, CDR2 FYNNEI. The V and J ends lost 6 bases and 0 bases, in that order; junction bases with no gene match: 2. The CDR3 bases are TGTGCCAGCAGGGCGGGGGTCTCCTACAATGAGCAGTTCTTC. Translating it yields CASRAGVSYNEQFF.

V usage is TRBV29-1 and J usage is TRBJ2-5; 9 bases are shared with TRBD1. The J segment lost 1 base and the V segment lost 7 bases, leaving 7 bases of the junction unmatched. The CDR3 contains 14 residues. From germline, CDR1 is SQVTM and CDR2 ANQGSEA. This chain's CDR3 is CSGSGTGIQETQYF. The CDR3 coding sequence is TGCAGCGGTTCCGGGACAGGGATCCAAGAGACCCAGTACTTC. Full variable domain (outside the CDR3, taken from reference TRBV29-1 and TRBJ2-5): SAVISQKPSRDICQRGTSLTIQCQVDSQVTMMFWYRQQPGQSLTLIATANQGSEATYESGFVIDKFPISRPNLTFSTLTVSNMSPEDSSIYLCSGSGTGIQETQYFGPGTRLLVL.